These T cell receptor beta chains were read from a single sample in a study of memory CD4+ T cells and cytomegalovirus serostatus. Generated by immunoSEQ multiplex PCR, the TCRdb table keeps only in-frame clones and is missing some. This table holds approximately 52,000 clones, roughly 78% found once. Specimen: memory CD4+ T cells from blood. Every receptor here comes from an adult in good health and CMV-seronegative. The CDR3 runs from the conserved cysteine through the conserved F or W. D genes are given only for firm matches. Only part of the rows carry a size: once, few, many, or a class if the clone is expanded.

len	v_gene	abundance	j_gene	d_gene	CDR3nt	CDR3aa
12	TRBV30	few	TRBJ1-5	TRBD1	TGTGCCTGGAGACAGGGGGATCAGCCCCAGCATTTT	CAWRQGDQPQHF
14	TRBV6-5	NA	TRBJ2-7	NA	TGTGCCAGCAGCGGGGCGGGCAGGAACTACGAGCAGTACTTC	CASSGAGRNYEQYF
16	TRBV9	NA	TRBJ1-3	NA	TGTGCCAGCAGCGTAGCTGAGGGGTTCGCTGGAAACACCATATATTTT	CASSVAEGFAGNTIYF
17	TRBV4-3	once	TRBJ1-3	TRBD1	TGCGCCAGCAGCCATGACTTCAGGGGGATCTCTGGAAACACCATATATTTT	CASSHDFRGISGNTIYF
13	TRBV6-1	NA	TRBJ1-1	NA	TGTGCCAGCAGGTCGGACGGGAACACTGAAGCTTTCTTT	CASRSDGNTEAFF
15	TRBV6-1	NA	TRBJ2-7	NA	TGTGCCAGCAGTGAAGGGACCGCTCCAGTCTACGAGCAGTACTTC	CASSEGTAPVYEQYF
16	TRBV5-1	NA	TRBJ2-4	NA	TGCGCCAGCAGCTTGGATGTGGCGGCGCCCAAAAACATTCAGTACTTC	CASSLDVAAPKNIQYF
11	TRBV30	once	TRBJ1-6	NA	TGTGCCTGGGGGTCCGTTTCACCCCTCCACTTT	CAWGSVSPLHF
14	TRBV6-6	NA	TRBJ1-6	NA	TGTGCCAGCAGAGGCCCCGGCCGCAATTCACCCCTCCACTTT	CASRGPGRNSPLHF
13	TRBV30	few	TRBJ2-2	NA	TGTGCCTGGATCCCCCTAAATGGCGGGGAGCTGTTTTTT	CAWIPLNGGELFF
14	TRBV10-3	once	TRBJ2-5	NA	TGTGCCATCAGGGGAACTGCCGGACAAGAGACCCAGTACTTC	CAIRGTAGQETQYF
17	TRBV4-3	NA	TRBJ1-1	TRBD1	TGCGCCAGCAGTCCCCGGATGGGACAGGGGACGGTCACTGAAGCTTTCTTT	CASSPRMGQGTVTEAFF
16	TRBV12-5	NA	TRBJ2-2	TRBD1	TGTGCTAGTGGTTTGGCGAGACAGGGTAACACCGGGGAGCTGTTTTTT	CASGLARQGNTGELFF
15	TRBV6-5	NA	TRBJ1-4	TRBD1	TGTGCCAGCAACCCTACAGGGGTTCCTAATGAAAAACTGTTTTTT	CASNPTGVPNEKLFF
16	TRBV19	NA	TRBJ2-7	TRBD1	TGTGCCAGTAGTCCGCAGTCCGGGACAGGGGGCTACGAGCAGTACTTC	CASSPQSGTGGYEQYF
12	TRBV5-1	NA	TRBJ2-3	NA	TGCGCCAGCAGCTATAGCACAGATACGCAGTATTTT	CASSYSTDTQYF
14	TRBV19	NA	TRBJ1-2	NA	TGTGCCAGTAGTATGACAGGCGGCAACTATGGCTACACCTTC	CASSMTGGNYGYTF
14	TRBV6-5	NA	TRBJ1-5	NA	TGTGCCAGCAGTGCGGGGGGCCGCAATCAGCCCCAGCATTTT	CASSAGGRNQPQHF
14	TRBV5-1	NA	TRBJ1-2	TRBD1	TGCGCCAGCAGCTTGGGGGACAGGGGGCCTAGCTACACCTTC	CASSLGDRGPSYTF
17	TRBV2	NA	TRBJ1-5	NA	TGTGCCAGCAAATCTTACCCCGGACGGGGAAATTGTTGGGTGCAGCATTTT	CASKSYPGRGNCWVQHF
15	TRBV6-4	once	TRBJ1-1	NA	TGTGCCAGCAAGAAAGAGGACAGTATGAACACTGAAGCTTTCTTT	CASKKEDSMNTEAFF
15	TRBV4-2	NA	TRBJ2-1	TRBD2	TGTGCCAGCAGCCAAGCGGGGGGAGACTACAATGAGCAGTTCTTC	CASSQAGGDYNEQFF
17	TRBV7-2	NA	TRBJ2-3	NA	TGTGCCAGCAGCTTAGGGGGGGCGGGGGCCTACACAGATACGCAGTATTTT	CASSLGGAGAYTDTQYF
16	TRBV7-6	NA	TRBJ2-7	NA	TGTGCCAGCAGCTCCCCGGCCCAGGGGCGAAGAGGAGAGCAGTACTTC	CASSSPAQGRRGEQYF
15	TRBV9	few	TRBJ2-5	NA	TGTGCCAGCAGCGTCTCGGGCGAGGGCCGGGGGTCCCAGTACTTC	CASSVSGEGRGSQYF
14	TRBV29-1	NA	TRBJ2-3	NA	TGCAGCGTAGGGACTGCCGCTAGCACAGATACGCAGTATTTT	CSVGTAASTDTQYF
14	TRBV6-5	NA	TRBJ2-5	NA	TGTGCCAGCAGAAACAGAGGACGAAGGGAGACCCAGTACTTC	CASRNRGRRETQYF
17	TRBV25-1	NA	TRBJ1-4	NA	TGTGCCAGTCCGAAGCGGCGGGCAGATCAACCACACGAAAAACTGTTTTTT	CASPKRRADQPHEKLFF
11	TRBV30	NA	TRBJ2-5	NA	TGTGCCTGGAGTGGGCGGGAGACCCAGTACTTC	CAWSGRETQYF
15	TRBV11-2	NA	TRBJ2-4	TRBD2	TGTGCCAGCAGCTTTGAGCGGGGGTCGGGGAACATTCAGTACTTC	CASSFERGSGNIQYF
16	TRBV5-1	NA	TRBJ1-5	NA	TGCGCCAGCAAGGCTGGAGGACCTTATCGCAATCAGCCCCAGCATTTT	CASKAGGPYRNQPQHF
14	TRBV25-1	NA	TRBJ1-5	TRBD1	TGTGCCAGCAGTGCCGACAGGGACAATCAGCCCCAGCATTTT	CASSADRDNQPQHF
14	TRBV18	NA	TRBJ2-5	TRBD1	TGTGCCAGCTCACTAGGACAGGGGGCGAAGACCCAGTACTTC	CASSLGQGAKTQYF
15	TRBV5-6	NA	TRBJ1-1	NA	TGTGCCAGCAGCACCGGACAGTTACAGAACACTGAAGCTTTCTTT	CASSTGQLQNTEAFF
14	TRBV28	NA	TRBJ1-2	NA	TGTGCCAGCAGAACCGGGACCGTGACCTATGGCTACACCTTC	CASRTGTVTYGYTF
14	TRBV19	NA	TRBJ1-6	TRBD1	TGTGCCAGCCAGATCGGGACAGGGGTTGCACCCCTCCACTTT	CASQIGTGVAPLHF
14	TRBV7-2	NA	TRBJ2-1	NA	TGTGCCAGCAGCTTCCCTACAGGGACCCATGAGCAGTTCTTC	CASSFPTGTHEQFF
15	TRBV6-1	NA	TRBJ2-3	TRBD2	TGTGCCAGCAGTGGACTAGCGGGGGGGCCAAAGACGCAGTATTTT	CASSGLAGGPKTQYF
17	TRBV7-5	NA	TRBJ1-2	NA	TGTGTCAGAAGTCACTCATGGGGCCGGTGGACACGACTGGGCTACACCTTC	CVRSHSWGRWTRLGYTF
16	TRBV18	NA	TRBJ1-6	NA	TGTGCCAGCTCACCGGGGTCTAGCTCCTATAATTCACCCCTCCACTTT	CASSPGSSSYNSPLHF
14	TRBV30	NA	TRBJ2-5	NA	TGTGCCTGGAGCAAAACAGGGAAACAAGAGACCCAGTACTTC	CAWSKTGKQETQYF
16	TRBV7-8	once	TRBJ2-1	NA	TGTGCCAGCAGCTTAGTCCGGCAGGGGGGATACAATGAGCAGTTCTTC	CASSLVRQGGYNEQFF
11	TRBV6-6	NA	TRBJ1-1	NA	TGTGCCAGCAGCGTTGGAAGAGTTGCTTTCTTT	CASSVGRVAFF
14	TRBV7-3	NA	TRBJ2-2	NA	TGTGCCAGCAGGAGATTAGGGCCGACCGGGGAGCTGTTTTTT	CASRRLGPTGELFF
13	TRBV7-9	NA	TRBJ2-1	NA	TGTGCCAGCAGCTTGGGGGGTAGGGATGAGCAGTTCTTC	CASSLGGRDEQFF
12	TRBV28	NA	TRBJ2-1	NA	TGTGCCAGCAGTTTATCCAAGAATGAGCAGTTCTTC	CASSLSKNEQFF
15	TRBV19	NA	TRBJ2-3	TRBD1	TGTGCCAGTAGTACAGGGGGTACGAGGACAGATACGCAGTATTTT	CASSTGGTRTDTQYF
13	TRBV5-4	NA	TRBJ2-2	NA	TGTGCCAGCAACGGGGGAGGAGGCCGGGAGCTGTTTTTT	CASNGGGGRELFF
15	TRBV5-1	NA	TRBJ2-3	NA	TGCGCCAGCAGCTTGAGGCTCCTCGGCACAGATACGCAGTATTTT	CASSLRLLGTDTQYF
13	TRBV19	NA	TRBJ2-5	NA	TGTGCCAGTAACACCCCAGGCGGGGAGACCCAGTACTTC	CASNTPGGETQYF
12	TRBV18	NA	TRBJ1-4	NA	TGTGCCAGCTCACGAGAACCGGAAAGCCTGTTTTTT	CASSREPESLFF
17	TRBV6-1	NA	TRBJ2-3	TRBD2	TGTGCCAGCAGTGGATTCCCGCCGGGACTAGGATCAGATACGCAGTATTTT	CASSGFPPGLGSDTQYF
14	TRBV9	NA	TRBJ2-2	TRBD1	TGTGCCAGCACCTGGACAGGGGGGACCGGGGAGCTGTTTTTT	CASTWTGGTGELFF